The 7 T cell receptor beta chains below were found in one sample sequenced in a study of CD8+ T cells in alopecia areata. Sample treatment: oral pan-JAK inhibitor, 5-10 mg twice daily. cDNA reverse transcribed from extracted RNA served as the sequencing template. Libraries were prepared by immunoSEQ multiplex PCR; TCRdb keeps only in-frame clonotypes and omits some of them. This table has 180,000 or so clones, approximately 55% appearing once. The sample was CD8+ T cells sorted from blood, taken at week 24, from a patient treated with tofacitinib. The receptors were sampled from a human donor with alopecia areata.

Only a few counts were recorded for this clone. The chain couples TRBV25-1 to TRBJ2-1; D unclear. Deletions cut 2 bases from V and 5 bases from J, with 10 bases between. Germline V lookup: CDR1 MGHDK, CDR2 SYGVNS. The CDR3 consists of 14 residues. The CDR3 DNA sequence: TGTGCCAGCAGTGAACTCGGAGAGAACAATGAGCAGTTCTTC. This gives the protein CASSELGENNEQFF.

The rearrangement links TRBV10-3 to TRBJ2-5; 9 positions agree with TRBD1. Germline V gene data show CDR1 as ENHRY and CDR2 as SYGVKD. V was pared by 0 bases and J by 2 bases, with 7 bases of the junction left unmatched. The CDR3 is 17 residues long. The CDR3 protein is CAISESAGTGWQETQYF. The CDR3 DNA reads as TGTGCCATCAGTGAGTCAGCCGGGACAGGGTGGCAAGAGACCCAGTACTTC.

This sequence joins TRBV2 and TRBJ2-7; no reliable D call. The CDR3 has 13 amino acids. Germline V gives CDR1 SNHLY, CDR2 FYNNEI. V lost 1 base, J lost 1 base, and 5 bases lay in between. The CDR3: CASSEEDSYEQYF. In DNA, the CDR3 is TGTGCCAGCAGTGAAGAAGATTCCTACGAGCAGTACTTC.

This clone was seen only a few times. The V call is TRBV29-1, the J call TRBJ2-7, with D uncertain. Germline values: CDR1 SQVTM, CDR2 ANQGSEA. Trimming cost V 6 bases and J 3 bases, with 9 bases left between them. This CDR3 region has 11 residues. CDR3 protein: CSVHISYEQYF. The CDR3 nucleotides read TGCAGCGTCCATATCAGCTACGAGCAGTACTTC.

The genes are TRBV7-6 and TRBJ1-1; 7 nucleotides line up with TRBD1. There are 13 residues in the CDR3. V shed 5 bases and J 6 bases; nucleotides not matched to a gene: 6. The germline gives CDR1 SGHVS, CDR2 FNYEAQ. The CDR3 bases are TGTGCCAGCAGCCCGGCCGGGACAGCTGAAGCTTTCTTT. It translates to CASSPAGTAEAFF.

This rearrangement joins TRBV5-6 to TRBJ2-7; D uncertain. The CDR3 totals 12 residues. Germline V gives CDR1 SGHDT, CDR2 YYEEEE. Trimming took off 1 base at V and 5 bases at J, with 7 bases between the two ends. The chain's CDR3 is CASSLTDNEQYF. The CDR3 bases are TGTGCCAGCAGCTTGACAGACAACGAGCAGTACTTC.

The rearrangement uses TRBV4-3 and TRBJ2-2; 8 nucleotides match TRBD2. Germline CDR1 LGHNA, CDR2 YSLEER. The V and J ends lost 0 bases and 8 bases, in that order; junction bases with no gene match: 8. The CDR3 covers 16 residues. The CDR3 protein is CASSQDPRASGGELFF. In DNA, the CDR3 is TGCGCCAGCAGCCAAGATCCGAGGGCTAGCGGGGGGGAGCTGTTTTTT.